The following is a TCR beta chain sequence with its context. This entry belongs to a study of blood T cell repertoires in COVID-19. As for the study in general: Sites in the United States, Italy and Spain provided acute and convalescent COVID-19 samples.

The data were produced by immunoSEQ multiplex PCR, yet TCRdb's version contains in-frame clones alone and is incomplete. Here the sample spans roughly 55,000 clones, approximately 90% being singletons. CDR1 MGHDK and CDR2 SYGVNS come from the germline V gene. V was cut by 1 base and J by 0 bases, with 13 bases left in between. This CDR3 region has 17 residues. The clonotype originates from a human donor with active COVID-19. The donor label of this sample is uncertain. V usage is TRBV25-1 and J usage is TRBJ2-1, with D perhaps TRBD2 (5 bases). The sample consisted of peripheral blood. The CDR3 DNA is TGTGCCAGCAGTGAATCGAGGAGGCCGGGCTCCTACAATGAGCAGTTCTTC. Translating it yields CASSESRRPGSYNEQFF.